One and the same sample provided the 15 T cell receptor beta chains below, sequenced in a study of blood T cell repertoires in COVID-19. Sequencing was performed with immunoSEQ multiplex PCR; in TCRdb, only in-frame clones are kept and a portion is missing. Counted here are approximately 150,000 clones, 88% occurring once; the ten biggest clones make up 1.5%. Sequencing was done on a sample of peripheral blood. All receptors derive from a woman aged 55 to 70 with acute or convalescent COVID-19.

This chain links TRBV7-9 with TRBJ2-7, with TRBD2 identical over 12 bases. Germline CDR1 and CDR2: SEHNR and FQNEAQ (reference sequence). Trimming cost V 6 bases and J 7 bases; bases outside gene matches: 7. The CDR3 consists of 14 residues. DNA for the CDR3: TGTGCCAGCAGATCTAGCGGGGGGGCCGGTGAGCAGTACTTC. This gives the protein CASRSSGGAGEQYF.

The chain links TRBV30 to TRBJ1-2; 10 bases align to TRBD1. The ends lost 5 bases at V and 8 bases at J; junction bases unmatched: 8. The CDR3 runs 13 residues. Germline V gives CDR1 GTSNPN, CDR2 SVGIG (reference sequence). The CDR3 loop is CAWGTGEIRGYTF. DNA for the CDR3: TGTGCCTGGGGGACAGGGGAAATAAGAGGCTACACCTTC.

This sequence joins TRBV5-4 and TRBJ2-3; 10 nucleotides align to TRBD1. Germline V gives CDR1 SGHNT, CDR2 YYREEE (reference sequence). Germline trimming cut 5 bases from V and 3 bases from J; bases unmatched to any gene: 6. CDR3 length: 15 residues. This CDR3 is CASRIDRGRTDTQYF. DNA for the CDR3: TGTGCCAGCAGGATCGACAGGGGGCGTACAGATACGCAGTATTTT.

The chain employs TRBV28 and TRBJ1-1; the match to TRBD1 covers 10 bases. Germline lookup yields CDR1 MDHEN and CDR2 SYDVKM. The CDR3 length is 15 residues. V gave up 6 bases and J gave up 11 bases; unmatched junction bases: 15. The CDR3 sequence: CASRSGTGAPPGAFF. For the CDR3, the DNA is TGTGCCAGCAGGTCCGGGACAGGGGCCCCACCCGGGGCTTTCTTT.

The chain uses TRBV7-9 and TRBJ2-5; TRBD2 agrees at 9 bases. Per germline, CDR1 SEHNR and CDR2 FQNEAQ (reference sequence). The CDR3 is 15 residues long. V gave up 1 base and J gave up 5 bases; unmatched junction bases: 5. CDR3 in amino acids: CASSLVRGGRETQYF. The CDR3 DNA reads as TGTGCCAGCAGCTTAGTGCGGGGGGGCCGGGAGACCCAGTACTTC.

As to this clone: Being one base from a much bigger clone, this may be a read error. In nucleotides, the CDR3 is TGCGCCAGCAGCCAGATGATGACAGTGACCGGCAATGAGCAGCTCTTC. Amino acid sequence: CASSQMMTVTGNEQLF. V and J are TRBV4-1 and TRBJ2-1; TRBD1 might be the D (5 bases). The CDR3 is made up of 16 amino acids. CDR1 and CDR2 from the germline V gene are MGHRA and YSYEKL.

This chain connects TRBV7-2 to TRBJ1-3; 8 nucleotides agree with TRBD1. Germline CDR1 reads SGHTA; CDR2 reads FQGNSA. The CDR3 consists of 16 residues. Trimming took 5 bases from V and 4 from J; bases not matched to a gene: 10. CDR3 amino acids: CASSPGQGAGGNTIYF. The CDR3 DNA reads as TGTGCCAGCAGCCCCGGGCAGGGGGCGGGCGGAAACACCATATATTTT.

CDR3 loop: CAWSTGDSQPQHF. The DNA of the CDR3 is TGTGCCTGGAGTACAGGGGATAGTCAGCCCCAGCATTTT. V is TRBV30 and J is TRBJ1-5; 7 bases map to TRBD1. CDR3 size: 13 residues. The germline CDR1 and CDR2 sequences are GTSNPN and SVGIG (reference sequence). Trimming cost V 2 bases and J 6 bases; bases outside gene matches: 4.

The chain carries TRBV7-2 and TRBJ1-1; D unresolved. CDR1 and CDR2 (germline): SGHTA, FQGNSA. V was trimmed by 1 base and J by 3 bases, leaving 9 bases between them. The CDR3 contains 14 residues. Here the CDR3 reads CASSLGPGHTEAFF. In DNA, the CDR3 is TGTGCCAGCAGCTTAGGTCCGGGTCACACTGAAGCTTTCTTT.

The rearrangement links TRBV7-2 to TRBJ1-2; tentative D call: TRBD1 (5 bases). This CDR3 contains 13 residues. Germline CDR1 reads SGHTA; CDR2 reads FQGNSA. V lost 3 bases to trimming and J lost 3 bases, with 8 bases between them. The CDR3 reads CASSFMTDYGYTF. The CDR3 nucleotides read TGTGCCAGCAGCTTCATGACAGACTATGGCTACACCTTC.

The rearrangement links TRBV12-3 or TRBV12-4 to TRBJ2-3; no clear D gene. The CDR3 length is 11 residues. V was pared by 6 bases and J by 9 bases, with 10 bases between. Written as DNA, the CDR3 is TGTGCCAGCAGCCTTAGCACCACGCAGTATTTT. This encodes CASSLSTTQYF.

The V and J genes are TRBV5-6 and TRBJ2-1, with TRBD2 as a possible D gene (7 bases). CDR1 SGHDT and CDR2 YYEEEE come from the germline V gene. The CDR3 is 13 amino acids. V was shortened by 10 bases and J by 2 bases, with 13 bases between the two germline ends. The CDR3 region has the DNA TGTGCCTCGGGGGGCTTCACCTACAATGAGCAGTTCTTC. Protein sequence: CASGGFTYNEQFF.

The rearrangement uses TRBV2 and TRBJ1-5, with 7 bases identical to TRBD1. The germline V gene encodes CDR1 SNHLY and CDR2 FYNNEI. V trimming: 5 bases; J trimming: 3 bases; junction bases outside the gene matches: 4. The CDR3 totals 14 residues. DNA of the CDR3: TGTGCCAGCAGTCCAGGGGGATTCAATCAGCCCCAGCATTTT. Amino acid sequence: CASSPGGFNQPQHF.

The chain carries TRBV7-9 and TRBJ2-5, with D tentatively TRBD2 (5 bases). The CDR3 contains 16 residues. The germline gives CDR1 SEHNR, CDR2 FQNEAQ (reference sequence). With 5 bases removed from V and 1 base from J, the gap between germline ends came to 17 bases. CDR3 sequence reads: CASSLPLNSGQETQYF. The CDR3 DNA is TGTGCCAGCAGCCTTCCCTTGAACAGCGGCCAAGAGACCCAGTACTTC.

As concerns this clone: One end of the junction is discordant with germline, which a read error may explain. This chain links TRBV7-7 with TRBJ1-5, with D unclear. There are 15 residues in the CDR3. CDR1 is SSHAT, CDR2 FNYEAQ, per germline (reference sequence). CDR3 DNA sequence: TGTGCTAGCAGCTTAGCCCGGAGGCGCAATCAGCCCCAGCATTTT. This sequence encodes CASSLARRRNQPQHF.